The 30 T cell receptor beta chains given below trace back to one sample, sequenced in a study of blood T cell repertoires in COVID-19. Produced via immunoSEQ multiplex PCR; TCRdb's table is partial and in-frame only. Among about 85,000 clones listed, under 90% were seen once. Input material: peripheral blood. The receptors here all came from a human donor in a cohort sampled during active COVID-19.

In nucleotides, the CDR3 is TGCGCCAGCAGCTCCGGAAGACACCAGGCCCATGAGCAGTTCTTC. Its protein is CASSSGRHQAHEQFF. The J gene is TRBJ2-1, the V gene TRBV5-1; unclear D gene. With 3 bases removed from V and 8 bases from J, the gap between germline ends came to 18 bases. From germline, CDR1 is SGHRS and CDR2 YFSETQ. The CDR3 runs 15 residues. Full variable domain (outside the CDR3, taken from reference TRBV5-1 and TRBJ2-1): KAGVTQTPRYLIKTRGQQVTLSCSPISGHRSVSWYQQTPGQGLQFLFEYFSETQRNKGNFPGRFSGRQFSNSRSEMNVSTLELGDSALYLCASSSGRHQAHEQFFGPGTRLTVL.

The CDR3, as DNA: TGTGCCAGCAGGAGCTCCTACAATGAGCAGTTCTTC. Translating gives CASRSSYNEQFF. This chain links TRBV6-4 with TRBJ2-1; D remains unclear. V lost 6 bases to trimming and J lost 0 bases, with 3 bases between them. Germline V CDR1 and CDR2: MRHNA, SNTAGT. The CDR3 spans 12 residues.

The CDR3 region has the DNA TGTGCCAGTAGTATAGGGTCCATCGACTCTTACAATGAGCAGTTCTTC. It yields the protein CASSIGSIDSYNEQFF. V and J are TRBV19 and TRBJ2-1; D remains ambiguous. The CDR3 loop spans 16 amino acids. Germline lookup yields CDR1 LNHDA and CDR2 SQIVND (reference sequence). The ends were cut back, 1 base at V and 4 bases at J, with 14 bases in the middle.

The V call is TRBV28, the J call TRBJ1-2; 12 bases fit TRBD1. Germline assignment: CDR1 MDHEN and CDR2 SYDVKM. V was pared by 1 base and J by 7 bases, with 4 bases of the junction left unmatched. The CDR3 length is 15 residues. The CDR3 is CASSLSGTGGRGYTF. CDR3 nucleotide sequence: TGTGCCAGCAGTTTATCCGGGACAGGGGGCCGTGGCTACACCTTC.

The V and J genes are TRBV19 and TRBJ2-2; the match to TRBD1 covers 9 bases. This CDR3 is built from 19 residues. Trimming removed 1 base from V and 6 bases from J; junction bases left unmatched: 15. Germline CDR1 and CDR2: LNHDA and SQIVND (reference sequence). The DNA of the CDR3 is TGTGCCAGTAGTATAGGAGTCCGGGACAGGGATGTTAGGGCCGGGGAGCTGTTTTTT. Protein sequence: CASSIGVRDRDVRAGELFF.

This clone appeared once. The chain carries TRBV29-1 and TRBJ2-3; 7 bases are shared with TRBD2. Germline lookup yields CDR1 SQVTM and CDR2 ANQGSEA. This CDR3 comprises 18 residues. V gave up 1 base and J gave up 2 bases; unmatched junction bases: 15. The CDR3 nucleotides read TGCAGCGTTGAAGCCCCTAGGGTAGCTAGCGGACACACAGATACGCAGTATTTT. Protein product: CSVEAPRVASGHTDTQYF.

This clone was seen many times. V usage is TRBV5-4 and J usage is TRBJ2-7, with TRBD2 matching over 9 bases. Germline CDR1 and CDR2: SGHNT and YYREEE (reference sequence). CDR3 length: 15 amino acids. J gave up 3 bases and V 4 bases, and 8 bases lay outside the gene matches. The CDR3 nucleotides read TGTGCCAGCAGCCCCGGCGGGGGGGCAGGCTACGAGCAGTACTTC. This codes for CASSPGGGAGYEQYF.

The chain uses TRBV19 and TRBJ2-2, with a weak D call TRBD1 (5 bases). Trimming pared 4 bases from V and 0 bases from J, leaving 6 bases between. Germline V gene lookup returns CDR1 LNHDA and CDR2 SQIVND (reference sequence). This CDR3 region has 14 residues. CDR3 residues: CASSTGTNTGELFF. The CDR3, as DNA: TGTGCCAGTAGTACAGGGACGAACACCGGGGAGCTGTTTTTT.

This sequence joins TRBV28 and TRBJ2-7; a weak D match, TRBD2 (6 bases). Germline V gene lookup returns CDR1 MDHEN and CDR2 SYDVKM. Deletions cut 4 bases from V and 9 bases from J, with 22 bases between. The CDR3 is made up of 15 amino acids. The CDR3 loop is CASSSRETYQATQYF. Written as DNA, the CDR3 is TGTGCCAGCAGTTCCCGGGAGACCTACCAAGCGACGCAGTACTTC.

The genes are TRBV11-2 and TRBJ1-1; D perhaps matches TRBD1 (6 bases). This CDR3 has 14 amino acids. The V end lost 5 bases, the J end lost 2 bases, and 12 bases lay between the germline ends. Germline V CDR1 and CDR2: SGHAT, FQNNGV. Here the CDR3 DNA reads TGTGCCAGCAGCGCGCAGACAGGCAACACTGAAGCTTTCTTT. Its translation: CASSAQTGNTEAFF.

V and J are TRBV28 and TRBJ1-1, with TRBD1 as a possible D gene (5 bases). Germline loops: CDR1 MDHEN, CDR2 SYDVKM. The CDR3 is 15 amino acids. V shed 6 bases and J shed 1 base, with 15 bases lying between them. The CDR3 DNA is TGTGCCAGCAGGCCACCCGGACACACGAACACTGAAGCTTTCTTT. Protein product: CASRPPGHTNTEAFF.

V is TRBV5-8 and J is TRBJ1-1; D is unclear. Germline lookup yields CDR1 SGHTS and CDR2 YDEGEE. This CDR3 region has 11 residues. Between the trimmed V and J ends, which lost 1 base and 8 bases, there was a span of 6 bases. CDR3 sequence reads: CASSLHIEAFF. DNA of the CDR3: TGTGCCAGCAGCTTGCACATAGAAGCTTTCTTT.

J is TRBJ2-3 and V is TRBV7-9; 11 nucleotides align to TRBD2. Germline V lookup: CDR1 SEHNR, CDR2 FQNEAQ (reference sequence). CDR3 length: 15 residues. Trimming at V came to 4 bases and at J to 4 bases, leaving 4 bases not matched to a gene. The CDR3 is CASSYDSGGADTQYF. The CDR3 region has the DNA TGTGCCAGCAGCTACGATAGCGGGGGGGCAGATACGCAGTATTTT.

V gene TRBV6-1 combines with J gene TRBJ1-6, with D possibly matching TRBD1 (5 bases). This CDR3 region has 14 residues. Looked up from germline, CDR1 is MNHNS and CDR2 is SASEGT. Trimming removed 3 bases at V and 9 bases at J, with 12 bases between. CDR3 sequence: CASSDAGKGSPLHF. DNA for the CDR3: TGTGCCAGCAGTGATGCAGGGAAGGGTTCACCCCTCCACTTT.

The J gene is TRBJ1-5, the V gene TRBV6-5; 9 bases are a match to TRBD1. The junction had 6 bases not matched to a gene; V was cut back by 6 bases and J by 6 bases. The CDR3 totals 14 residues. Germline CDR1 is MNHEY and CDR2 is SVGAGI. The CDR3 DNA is TGTGCCAGCAGGCGGGACAGGGTTGCTCAGCCCCAGCATTTT. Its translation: CASRRDRVAQPQHF.

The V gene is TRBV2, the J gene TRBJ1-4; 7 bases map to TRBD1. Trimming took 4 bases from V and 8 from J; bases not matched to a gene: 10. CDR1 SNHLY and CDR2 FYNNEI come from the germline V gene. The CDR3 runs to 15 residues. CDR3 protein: CASSVGGQSGEKLFF. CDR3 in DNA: TGTGCCAGCAGTGTAGGGGGCCAATCTGGGGAAAAACTGTTTTTT.

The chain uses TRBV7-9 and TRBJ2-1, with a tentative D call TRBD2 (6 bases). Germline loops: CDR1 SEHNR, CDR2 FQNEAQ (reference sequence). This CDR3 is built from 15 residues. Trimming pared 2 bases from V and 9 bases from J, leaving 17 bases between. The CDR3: CASSLRLGGLGEQFF. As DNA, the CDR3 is TGTGCCAGCAGCTTACGCCTTGGGGGGTTAGGTGAGCAGTTCTTC.

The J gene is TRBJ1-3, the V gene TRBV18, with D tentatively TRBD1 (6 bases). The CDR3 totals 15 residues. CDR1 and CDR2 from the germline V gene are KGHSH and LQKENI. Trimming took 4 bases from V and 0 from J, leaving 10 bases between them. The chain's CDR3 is CASSQRTVSGNTIYF. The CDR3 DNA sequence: TGTGCCAGCTCACAGCGGACAGTCTCTGGAAACACCATATATTTT.

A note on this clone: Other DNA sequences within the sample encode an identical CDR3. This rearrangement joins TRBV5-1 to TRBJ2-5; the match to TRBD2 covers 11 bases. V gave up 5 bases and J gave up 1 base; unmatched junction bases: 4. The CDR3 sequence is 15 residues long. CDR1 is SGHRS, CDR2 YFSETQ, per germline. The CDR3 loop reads CASSSSGGSQETQYF. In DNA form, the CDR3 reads TGCGCCAGCAGTTCTAGCGGGGGGTCCCAAGAGACCCAGTACTTC.

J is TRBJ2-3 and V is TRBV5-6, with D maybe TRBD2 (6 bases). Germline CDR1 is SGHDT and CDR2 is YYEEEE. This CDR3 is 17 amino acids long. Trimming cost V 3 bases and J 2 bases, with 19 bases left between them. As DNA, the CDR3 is TGTGCCAGCAGCTCCCCACTTTGGACTACCACCACAGATACGCAGTATTTT. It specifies CASSSPLWTTTTDTQYF.

The CDR3 nucleotides are TGCGCCAGCAGCTTGGATAGGGGGCAACAAGAGACCCAGTACTTC. Translating it yields CASSLDRGQQETQYF. J is TRBJ2-5 and V is TRBV5-1, with 7 bases identical to TRBD1. V shed 0 bases and J 2 bases; nucleotides not matched to a gene: 4. The germline CDR1 and CDR2 sequences are SGHRS and YFSETQ. This CDR3 is 15 amino acids long.

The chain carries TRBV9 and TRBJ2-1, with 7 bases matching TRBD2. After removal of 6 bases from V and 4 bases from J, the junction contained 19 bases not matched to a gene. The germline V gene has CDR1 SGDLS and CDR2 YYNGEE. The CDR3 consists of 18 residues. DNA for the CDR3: TGTGCCAGCAACGGACGCCAAGAGGGCGGGGGTGCTTACAATGAGCAGTTCTTC. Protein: CASNGRQEGGGAYNEQFF.

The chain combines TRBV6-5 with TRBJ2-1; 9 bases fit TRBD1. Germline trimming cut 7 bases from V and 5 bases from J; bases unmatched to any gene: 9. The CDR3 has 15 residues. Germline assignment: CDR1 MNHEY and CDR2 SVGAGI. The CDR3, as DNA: TGTGCCAGCAACGATCCCGGGACAGGGCACAATGAGCAGTTCTTC. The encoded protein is CASNDPGTGHNEQFF.

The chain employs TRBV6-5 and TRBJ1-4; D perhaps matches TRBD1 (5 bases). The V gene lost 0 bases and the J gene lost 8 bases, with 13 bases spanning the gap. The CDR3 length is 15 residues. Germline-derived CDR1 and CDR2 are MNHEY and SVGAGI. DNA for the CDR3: TGTGCCAGCAGTTACTCGGGGGGAAGAGGGGAAAAACTGTTTTTT. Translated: CASSYSGGRGEKLFF.

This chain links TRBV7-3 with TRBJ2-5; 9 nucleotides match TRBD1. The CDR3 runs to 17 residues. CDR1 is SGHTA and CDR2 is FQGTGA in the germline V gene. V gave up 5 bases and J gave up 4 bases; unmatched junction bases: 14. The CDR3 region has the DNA TGTGCCAGCAGCCCGACAGGGGGAGGGGGCTTTGGAGAGACCCAGTACTTC. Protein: CASSPTGGGGFGETQYF.

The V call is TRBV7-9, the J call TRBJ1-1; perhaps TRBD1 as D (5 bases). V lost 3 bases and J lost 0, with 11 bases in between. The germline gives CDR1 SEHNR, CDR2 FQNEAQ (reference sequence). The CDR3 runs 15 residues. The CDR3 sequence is CASSLTEPMNTEAFF. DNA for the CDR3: TGTGCCAGCAGCTTGACAGAGCCCATGAACACTGAAGCTTTCTTT.

CDR3 loop: CASSAGGSSTDTQYF. As DNA, the CDR3 is TGTGCCAGCAGCGCGGGGGGGTCTAGCACAGATACGCAGTATTTT. The chain uses TRBV5-4 and TRBJ2-3; 9 bases are shared with TRBD2. CDR3 length: 15 amino acids. From germline, CDR1 is SGHNT and CDR2 YYREEE (reference sequence). The V gene end was trimmed by 4 bases and the J gene end by 0 bases; junction bases not matched to a gene: 3.

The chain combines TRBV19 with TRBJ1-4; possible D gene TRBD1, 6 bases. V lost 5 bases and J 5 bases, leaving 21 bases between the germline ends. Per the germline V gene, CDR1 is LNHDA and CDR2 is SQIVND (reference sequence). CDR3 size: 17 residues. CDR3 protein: CASSPMGAGPGNEKLFF. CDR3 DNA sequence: TGTGCCAGTAGTCCTATGGGGGCCGGGCCAGGAAATGAAAAACTGTTTTTT.

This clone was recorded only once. CDR3 in DNA: TGCGCCAGCAGAAAGGGGGCACCCACAGATACGCAGTATTTT. This sequence encodes CASRKGAPTDTQYF. The chain employs TRBV5-1 and TRBJ2-3; 7 nucleotides match TRBD1. Germline lookup yields CDR1 SGHRS and CDR2 YFSETQ. This CDR3 comprises 14 residues. The junction had 5 bases not matched to a gene; V was cut back by 5 bases and J by 2 bases.

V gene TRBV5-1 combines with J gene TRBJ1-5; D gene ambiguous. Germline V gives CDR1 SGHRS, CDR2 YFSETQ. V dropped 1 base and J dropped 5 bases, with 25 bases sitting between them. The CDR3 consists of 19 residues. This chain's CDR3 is CASSLLEAPQRHCDQPQHF. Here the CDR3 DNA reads TGCGCCAGCAGCTTGCTGGAAGCCCCCCAGCGGCATTGCGATCAGCCCCAGCATTTT.